This TCR beta chain was recorded in a study of identical twins. In this sample, this clonotype turned up many times. Its antigen is unidentified. One entry per CDR3 protein, called by TCRdb with MiXCR from the 5' RACE reads. The sample yields about 520,000 distinct CDR3 sequences, around 20% seen once. Overall study results and limits: Fewer insertions were carried by abundant cord blood beta clonotypes, but none was seen in memory repertoires.

Trimming shortened V by 7 bases and J by 2 bases, and 15 bases separated the two germline ends. CDR1 is MNHNS, CDR2 SASEGT, per germline. This CDR3 contains 15 residues. This same sample was also part of a study on T cells expressing NK-cell markers. Per that study: Dominant NKG2C+ clonotypes accounted for roughly 1.0-8% of CD8+ T cells in six donors.

The chain joins TRBV6-1 to TRBJ2-1; D not certain. Sequencing was performed on CD4+ T cells sorted from blood. This receptor was taken from a woman younger than 35 in good health. This CDR3 reads CASTLGLSPYNEQFF. The CDR3 bases are TGTGCCAGCACCCTAGGTCTGTCCCCCTACAATGAGCAGTTCTTC.